Listed here are 5 T cell receptor beta chains from one sample, sequenced in a study of PD-L1 blockade in urothelial cancer. Data came from immunoSEQ multiplex PCR; TCRdb stores just in-frame clones and leaves some out. The table lists roughly 50,000 clones, around 90% of them singletons. Time point described: pretreatment peripheral blood. Sequencing was performed on PBMCs, taken around atezolizumab (anti-PD-L1) treatment. The origin of the receptors is a woman aged 55-70 years with urothelial cancer.

The CDR3, as DNA: TGTGCCAGTATGGCAGGGACTCTGGGAAGGAATCAGCCCCAGCATTTT. It specifies CASMAGTLGRNQPQHF. V gene TRBV19 combines with J gene TRBJ1-5; weak D call: TRBD1 (5 bases). V was clipped by 7 bases and J by 4 bases, with 20 bases between them. Germline CDR1 LNHDA, CDR2 SQIVND (reference sequence). This CDR3 comprises 16 residues. Full variable domain (outside the CDR3, taken from reference TRBV19 and TRBJ1-5): DGGITQSPKYLFRKEGQNVTLSCEQNLNHDAMYWYRQDPGQGLRLIYYSQIVNDFQKGDIAEGYSVSREKKESFPLTVTSAQKNPTAFYLCASMAGTLGRNQPQHFGDGTRLSIL.

The V call is TRBV2, the J call TRBJ1-1, with 8 bases fitting TRBD1. This CDR3 region has 15 residues. Germline values: CDR1 SNHLY, CDR2 FYNNEI. V dropped 0 bases and J dropped 11; count of bases not matched to a gene: 11. Here the CDR3 DNA reads TGTGCCAGCAGTGAAGCTGGGACAGGTTGGGCCCCCGCTTTCTTT. The encoded protein is CASSEAGTGWAPAFF.

This clone appeared once. V is TRBV5-4 and J is TRBJ2-1; tentatively, D is TRBD1 (5 bases). CDR1 is SGHNT and CDR2 is YYREEE in the germline V gene (reference sequence). Trimming cost V 3 bases and J 4 bases, with 14 bases left between them. The CDR3 is 15 residues long. Written as DNA, the CDR3 is TGTGCCAGCAGCTCCCCAGGAAGGGGTTACAATGAGCAGTTCTTC. Translated, it gives CASSSPGRGYNEQFF.

This chain connects TRBV18 to TRBJ1-2; TRBD1 matches 8 bases. V dropped 10 bases and J dropped 7; count of bases not matched to a gene: 14. Germline assignment: CDR1 KGHSH and CDR2 LQKENI. The CDR3 length is 14 residues. CDR3: CATARDQGAGGYTF. In nucleotides, the CDR3 is TGTGCCACCGCACGTGACCAGGGGGCCGGTGGCTACACCTTC.

This sequence joins TRBV19 and TRBJ2-7; 7 bases agree with TRBD2. This CDR3 has 15 residues. The V gene's germline CDR1 is LNHDA and CDR2 SQIVND (reference sequence). V was pared by 1 base and J by 2 bases, with 5 bases of the junction left unmatched. CDR3 sequence (DNA): TGTGCCAGTAGTATAGGGCGGGGGTCGACCTACGAGCAGTACTTC. Translation gives CASSIGRGSTYEQYF.